A single sample is the source of the 29 T cell receptor beta chains below, sequenced in a study of blood T cell repertoires in COVID-19. The method was immunoSEQ multiplex PCR; TCRdb's version includes in-frame clones alone and lacks a portion of them. The sample records about 15,000 clones, more than 80% being singletons. Source material: peripheral blood. The receptors were sampled from a human donor in a cohort sampled during active COVID-19.

The genes are TRBV27 and TRBJ1-1, with D possibly matching TRBD1 (5 bases). CDR3 size: 15 residues. Germline V gene data show CDR1 as MNHEY and CDR2 as SMNVEV (reference sequence). Trimming left V 0 bases short and J 1 base short, with 9 bases between. The CDR3 sequence is CASSLSTGGNTEAFF. CDR3 DNA: TGTGCCAGCAGTTTATCGACGGGGGGGAACACTGAAGCTTTCTTT.

This chain's CDR3 is CASSLNPRSGAFF. As DNA, the CDR3 is TGTGCCAGCAGCTTAAACCCTCGGAGTGGGGCTTTCTTT. The chain joins TRBV7-6 to TRBJ1-1; D gene unclear. Per germline, CDR1 SGHVS and CDR2 FNYEAQ. The V gene lost 2 bases and the J gene lost 11 bases, with 15 bases spanning the gap. There are 13 residues in the CDR3.

The V and J genes are TRBV19 and TRBJ2-4, with D tentatively TRBD1 (6 bases). V was pared by 6 bases and J by 6 bases, with 9 bases between. CDR1 and CDR2 from the germline V gene are LNHDA and SQIVND (reference sequence). The CDR3 runs to 12 residues. As DNA, the CDR3 is TGTGCCAGTAGCAGGGGTGGAAACATTCAGTACTTC. Translation: CASSRGGNIQYF.

Written as DNA, the CDR3 is TGTGCCAGCAGTTCCCAGGGGGCGTTAAGGGAAAAACTGTTTTTT. Translating gives CASSSQGALREKLFF. V is TRBV28 and J is TRBJ1-4; 8 nucleotides match TRBD1. Germline V lookup: CDR1 MDHEN, CDR2 SYDVKM. The CDR3 covers 15 residues. After removal of 4 bases from V and 8 bases from J, the junction contained 9 bases not matched to a gene.

This clone was picked up one time. The chain carries TRBV2 and TRBJ2-2; 7 nucleotides line up with TRBD1. This CDR3 has 12 amino acids. V lost 11 bases, J lost 7 bases, and 7 bases stayed unmatched. Germline assignment: CDR1 SNHLY and CDR2 FYNNEI. CDR3 nucleotide sequence: TGTGCCGGAAACAGGGGATACGGGGAGCTGTTTTTT. This gives the protein CAGNRGYGELFF.

In its sample, this clone was seen once. The V call is TRBV7-2, the J call TRBJ2-1; D gene ambiguous. V shed 1 base and J shed 0 bases, with 7 bases lying between them. The CDR3 extends over 15 amino acids. Germline V gives CDR1 SGHTA, CDR2 FQGNSA. The CDR3 spells CASSLDRSSYNEQFF. CDR3 nucleotide sequence: TGTGCCAGCAGCTTAGATAGAAGCTCCTACAATGAGCAGTTCTTC.

This clone was observed once. The chain carries TRBV5-1 and TRBJ2-3; D ambiguous. The V gene lost 4 bases and the J gene lost 2 bases, with 8 bases spanning the gap. There are 13 residues in the CDR3. CDR1 is SGHRS and CDR2 is YFSETQ in the germline V gene. CDR3 loop: CASSNGFTDTQYF. DNA for the CDR3: TGCGCCAGCAGCAACGGGTTCACAGATACGCAGTATTTT. The whole variable domain, remainder taken from reference TRBV5-1 and TRBJ2-3, is KAGVTQTPRYLIKTRGQQVTLSCSPISGHRSVSWYQQTPGQGLQFLFEYFSETQRNKGNFPGRFSGRQFSNSRSEMNVSTLELGDSALYLCASSNGFTDTQYFGPGTRLTVL.

J is TRBJ2-5 and V is TRBV19; no clear D gene. The CDR3 runs to 13 residues. Germline assignment: CDR1 LNHDA and CDR2 SQIVND (reference sequence). The V gene lost 3 bases and the J gene lost 5 bases, with 10 bases spanning the gap. The CDR3 protein is CASSIRVRETQYF. The CDR3 nucleotides read TGTGCCAGTAGTATCCGGGTCCGGGAGACCCAGTACTTC.

This clone showed up just a few times. The chain has TRBV7-9 and TRBJ1-6, with 7 bases matching TRBD1. V was pared by 6 bases and J by 5 bases, with 7 bases of the junction left unmatched. This CDR3 contains 15 residues. The germline gives CDR1 SEHNR, CDR2 FQNEAQ (reference sequence). The CDR3 is CASSNRGTDNSPLHF. CDR3 nucleotides: TGTGCCAGCAGTAATCGTGGGACAGATAATTCACCCCTCCACTTT.

The rearrangement joins TRBV6-8 to TRBJ1-1; 9 bases line up with TRBD1. Germline V gene lookup returns CDR1 MNHGY and CDR2 SAAAGT. The V gene end was trimmed by 0 bases and the J gene end by 5 bases; junction bases not matched to a gene: 22. CDR3 length equals 21 residues. DNA of the CDR3: TGTGCCAGCAGTTACTCATTGTCACAGGGGGCCGTACGGTATTTGTGGACTGAAGCTTTCTTT. Translated: CASSYSLSQGAVRYLWTEAFF.

This clone was seen more than once but under ten times. The V and J genes are TRBV6-2 or TRBV6-3 and TRBJ2-7; 9 bases match TRBD2. Germline lookup yields CDR1 MNHEY and CDR2 SVGEGT. J gave up 0 bases and V 5 bases, and 5 bases lay outside the gene matches. The CDR3 loop spans 15 amino acids. CDR3 nucleotide sequence: TGTGCCAGCAGTACGAGCGGGGGGCCCTCCTACGAGCAGTACTTC. It specifies CASSTSGGPSYEQYF.

This clone was observed a single time. This rearrangement joins TRBV5-4 to TRBJ1-6; perhaps TRBD1 as D (6 bases). Trimming left V 4 bases short and J 7 bases short, with 12 bases between. Germline V gene sequence: CDR1 SGHNT, CDR2 YYREEE (reference sequence). The CDR3 length is 14 residues. Here the CDR3 DNA reads TGTGCCAGCAGCGCGGACAGTTCGAATTCACCCCTCCACTTT. This gives the protein CASSADSSNSPLHF.

This clone was seen only once. The V call is TRBV6-6, the J call TRBJ1-2; the D gene is possibly TRBD1 (5 bases). The length of the CDR3 is 12 residues. Trimming stripped 6 bases from V and 7 bases from J, with 12 bases between. CDR1 MNHNY and CDR2 SVGAGI come from the germline V gene (reference sequence). The CDR3 protein is CASSKLGLGYTF. The CDR3 DNA sequence: TGTGCCAGCAGCAAACTGGGACTTGGCTACACCTTC.

The V call is TRBV5-1, the J call TRBJ2-2; weak D call: TRBD1 (5 bases). Between the trimmed V and J ends, which lost 4 bases and 4 bases, there was a span of 8 bases. The CDR3 sequence is 13 residues long. Germline V lookup: CDR1 SGHRS, CDR2 YFSETQ. The CDR3 DNA reads as TGCGCCAGCAGCATCCAGGGCACCGGGGAGCTGTTTTTT. This encodes CASSIQGTGELFF. The full variable domain, its missing parts supplied by reference TRBV5-1 and TRBJ2-2, is KAGVTQTPRYLIKTRGQQVTLSCSPISGHRSVSWYQQTPGQGLQFLFEYFSETQRNKGNFPGRFSGRQFSNSRSEMNVSTLELGDSALYLCASSIQGTGELFFGEGSRLTVL.

The chain joins TRBV4-2 to TRBJ2-1, with 10 nucleotides matching TRBD1. The ends lost 3 bases at V and 1 base at J; junction bases unmatched: 12. The germline V gene has CDR1 LGHNA and CDR2 YNFKEQ. The CDR3 length is 19 residues. This CDR3 reads CASSQRDRGPGRSYNEQFF. The CDR3 DNA follows: TGTGCCAGCAGCCAGCGGGACAGGGGCCCGGGGCGGTCCTACAATGAGCAGTTCTTC.

The rearrangement joins TRBV30 to TRBJ1-1; tentatively, D is TRBD1 (5 bases). V was cut by 0 bases and J by 6 bases, with 14 bases left in between. The CDR3 covers 14 residues. CDR1 and CDR2 from the germline V gene are GTSNPN and SVGIG (reference sequence). CDR3 amino acids: CAWSVRSGWAEAFF. CDR3 coding DNA: TGTGCCTGGAGTGTAAGGTCAGGGTGGGCTGAAGCTTTCTTT.

A few counts support this clone. The V gene is TRBV6-4, the J gene TRBJ2-2; D might be TRBD2 (6 bases). Deletions cut 2 bases from V and 5 bases from J, with 12 bases between. The germline CDR1 and CDR2 sequences are MRHNA and SNTAGT. The CDR3 has 15 residues. CDR3 in amino acids: CASSDGGSGTGELFF. In nucleotides, the CDR3 is TGTGCCAGCAGTGACGGGGGGAGCGGGACCGGGGAGCTGTTTTTT.

The V call is TRBV19, the J call TRBJ2-3; D perhaps matches TRBD1 (6 bases). CDR1 and CDR2 from the germline V gene are LNHDA and SQIVND (reference sequence). The germline V and J ends were trimmed by 9 bases and 0 bases, with 13 bases remaining between them. The CDR3 sequence is 14 residues long. In DNA form, the CDR3 reads TGTGCCAGCATGACAGGCCTTAGCACAGATACGCAGTATTTT. Residues: CASMTGLSTDTQYF.

This chain uses TRBV6-5 with TRBJ1-2, with D perhaps matching TRBD1 (5 bases). CDR3 length equals 14 residues. V shed 7 bases and J shed 2 bases, with 14 bases lying between them. Germline CDR1 reads MNHEY; CDR2 reads SVGAGI. The CDR3 region is CASNSAGGNYGYTF. The DNA of the CDR3 is TGTGCCAGCAACTCGGCGGGGGGAAACTATGGCTACACCTTC.

The chain combines TRBV2 with TRBJ1-3, with D tentatively TRBD1 (6 bases). The ends were cut back, 11 bases at V and 0 bases at J, with 11 bases in the middle. This CDR3 is 13 amino acids long. Germline V lookup: CDR1 SNHLY, CDR2 FYNNEI. CDR3 protein: CAGGGSSGNTIYF. The CDR3 DNA follows: TGTGCCGGGGGGGGCAGCTCTGGAAACACCATATATTTT.

The chain uses TRBV6-6 and TRBJ1-6, with 9 positions matching TRBD1. This CDR3 contains 16 residues. Per the germline V gene, CDR1 is MNHNY and CDR2 is SVGAGI (reference sequence). Trimming took 5 bases from V and 7 from J; bases not matched to a gene: 9. The CDR3 here is CASSPHRTGVNSPLHF. CDR3 DNA: TGTGCCAGCAGTCCACACCGGACAGGGGTCAATTCACCCCTCCACTTT.

The chain's CDR3 is CASSDRDPRTDEQFF. The CDR3 region has the DNA TGTGCCAGCAGTGACCGGGATCCTCGTACGGATGAGCAGTTCTTC. The chain joins TRBV27 to TRBJ2-7; possible D gene TRBD2, 5 bases. The end of the DNA aligns better with TRBJ2-1, so the J call may be wrong. CDR1 MNHEY and CDR2 SMNVEV come from the germline V gene (reference sequence). This CDR3 spans 15 amino acids.

The chain combines TRBV2 with TRBJ1-4; the D gene is possibly TRBD1 (6 bases). Per the germline V gene, CDR1 is SNHLY and CDR2 is FYNNEI. Trimming removed 7 bases at V and 4 bases at J, with 10 bases between. This CDR3 has 13 residues. CDR3: CASNRDHNEKLFF. CDR3 bases: TGTGCCAGCAACAGGGACCATAATGAAAAACTGTTTTTT.

The J gene is TRBJ1-1, the V gene TRBV29-1, with 8 bases fitting TRBD1. Trimming at V came to 5 bases and at J to 0 bases, leaving 8 bases not matched to a gene. Per germline, CDR1 SQVTM and CDR2 ANQGSEA. This CDR3 is built from 15 residues. The CDR3 DNA reads as TGCAGCGTTTACCCGACAGGGGCCATGAACACTGAAGCTTTCTTT. Translated, it gives CSVYPTGAMNTEAFF.

This chain uses TRBV5-1 with TRBJ2-1; 8 positions agree with TRBD1. J was trimmed by 4 bases and V by 4 bases; bases with no gene match: 16. Germline V lookup: CDR1 SGHRS, CDR2 YFSETQ. There are 18 residues in the CDR3. CDR3 in amino acids: CASSLWTGRGTGYNEQFF. CDR3 nucleotide sequence: TGCGCCAGCAGCCTATGGACAGGGCGCGGAACGGGATACAATGAGCAGTTCTTC.

The chain recombines TRBV7-6 with TRBJ2-6; perhaps TRBD2 as D (5 bases). From germline, CDR1 is SGHVS and CDR2 FNYEAQ. With 5 bases removed from V and 8 bases from J, the gap between germline ends came to 13 bases. This CDR3 is 14 amino acids long. CDR3 residues: CASSPQSGTNVLTF. The CDR3 region has the DNA TGTGCCAGCAGCCCCCAATCGGGAACCAACGTCCTGACTTTC.

The chain employs TRBV6-5 and TRBJ1-1; no reliable D call. The CDR3 sequence is 13 residues long. The germline V and J ends were trimmed by 2 bases and 1 base, with 5 bases remaining between them. Germline CDR1 MNHEY, CDR2 SVGAGI. The CDR3 protein is CASSYLPNTEAFF. The CDR3 bases are TGTGCCAGCAGTTACCTACCGAACACTGAAGCTTTCTTT.

The V call is TRBV27, the J call TRBJ1-1, with D unresolved. This CDR3 is 13 amino acids long. V gave up 2 bases and J gave up 3 bases, with 7 bases separating them. Germline assignment: CDR1 MNHEY and CDR2 SMNVEV (reference sequence). The CDR3 loop reads CASSLTEYTEAFF. CDR3 nucleotides: TGTGCCAGCAGTTTAACGGAGTACACTGAAGCTTTCTTT.

This chain joins TRBV5-5 and TRBJ2-5, with 7 bases fitting TRBD1. V dropped 3 bases and J dropped 2; count of bases not matched to a gene: 4. The CDR3 consists of 14 residues. The germline CDR1 and CDR2 sequences are SGHKS and YYEKEE (reference sequence). CDR3 nucleotides: TGTGCCAGCAGCTCCCGGGACAGACAAGAGACCCAGTACTTC. Amino acids: CASSSRDRQETQYF.